This T cell receptor beta chain was obtained from a study of blood T cells in healthy people across ages. Study findings and constraints: A roughly linear fall in TCR beta diversity per million T cells was seen with increasing age. Estimated diversity that came from one million T cells was considered an underestimate.

Germline CDR1 MNHEY, CDR2 SVGEGT. The germline V and J ends were trimmed by 3 bases and 2 bases, with 13 bases remaining between them. The CDR3 has 15 residues. Individuals who donated were healthy Caucasians from Russia aged about 6 to 95. The second PCR ran roughly 7 to 12 cycles with a sample-barcoded 5' primer and J-beta primers. TCRdb reanalysed the 5' RACE reads using MiXCR and keeps one entry per CDR3 protein. Of 1.5 million to 2 million distinct CDR3 sequences detected, less than 50% appear once; the ten largest clones hold over 2%. This clonotype has more than one count but fewer than ten. Its antigen is unidentified.

The sequenced material came from blood. This clonotype originated in a woman aged 40 to 50 in good health. This chain connects TRBV6-2 or TRBV6-3 to TRBJ2-5, with D possibly matching TRBD2 (6 bases). CDR3 loop: CASSYSGLPQETQYF. The DNA for the CDR3 is TGTGCCAGCAGTTATTCGGGACTTCCACAAGAGACCCAGTACTTC.